The 18 T cell receptor beta chains listed next were all sequenced from one sample in a study of human T cells and chemical hapten exposure (dated by TCRdb to about 2021). The receptor library was made with RACE. Instrument on record: NextSeq 500. TCRdb ran its own pipeline on the public reads, namely fastp trimming at Q25 and MiXCR clone calling, and kept in-frame beta chains. A single entry per CDR3 protein holds the most common genes and DNA from its merged rows. The sample profile shows roughly 180,000 distinct CDR3 sequences; more than 20% of them were found once. The ten most abundant clones make up approximately 6.7% of the sample. Taken with the paper, the label for time point translates to: patch test 1, 2 weeks after DPC sensitization. The meaning of the sample's treatment or condition label: therapeutic diphenylcyclopropenone sensitization with weekly scalp DPC. The specimen was whole blood, collected in connection with sensitization to the hapten diphenylcyclopropenone (DPC). These receptor sequences come from a woman in her fifties or sixties with alopecia areata. Some clones in this sample may be carry-over from other donors' samples.

The J gene is TRBJ2-7, the V gene TRBV3-1; D not resolved. CDR1 is LGHDT and CDR2 is YNNKEL in the germline V gene (reference sequence). The CDR3 has 15 residues. The ends were cut back, 2 bases at V and 5 bases at J, with 16 bases in the middle. CDR3 in DNA: TGTGCCAGCAGCCAATCCGACCTTCTTCGAAACGAGCAGTACTTC. Translation gives CASSQSDLLRNEQYF.

This clonotype was counted at least ten times. The chain employs TRBV6-5 and TRBJ1-6; D gene unclear. The CDR3 is 14 amino acids. The V gene's germline CDR1 is MNHEY and CDR2 SVGAGI. Trimming took off 6 bases at V and 11 bases at J, with 17 bases between the two ends. The CDR3 region has the DNA TGTGCCAGCAGACCCTTCATTTTCGATACACCCCTCCACTTT. Translating it yields CASRPFIFDTPLHF.

There are a few counts of this clonotype. The V gene is TRBV7-9, the J gene TRBJ2-5; no firm D call. Trimming pared 5 bases from V and 0 bases from J, leaving 13 bases between. Germline loops: CDR1 SEHNR, CDR2 FQNEAQ (reference sequence). The CDR3 is 15 residues long. The CDR3 loop is CASSPQARYQETQYF. The CDR3 bases are TGTGCCAGCAGCCCCCAGGCTAGATACCAAGAGACCCAGTACTTC.

V usage is TRBV6-5 and J usage is TRBJ2-7, with unresolved D. Per germline, CDR1 MNHEY and CDR2 SVGAGI. This CDR3 has 15 amino acids. V was clipped by 6 bases and J by 3 bases, with 18 bases between them. The CDR3 spells CASRPHLRFLYEQYF. The CDR3, as DNA: TGTGCCAGCAGACCACATCTTCGCTTCCTCTACGAGCAGTACTTC.

This chain uses TRBV6-5 with TRBJ1-1, with D possibly matching TRBD1 (6 bases). Germline lookup yields CDR1 MNHEY and CDR2 SVGAGI. CDR3 size: 14 residues. V was trimmed by 6 bases and J by 3 bases, leaving 14 bases between them. The CDR3 DNA follows: TGTGCCAGCAGCTCACGTAGGGGGGACACTGAAGCTTTCTTT. Amino acid sequence: CASSSRRGDTEAFF.

J is TRBJ2-7 and V is TRBV7-2; D remains unclear. V lost 5 bases and J lost 0, with 11 bases in between. The CDR3 length is 14 residues. CDR1 is SGHTA and CDR2 is FQGNSA in the germline V gene. DNA of the CDR3: TGTGCCAGCAGCCCCCAGACTCGCTCCTACGAGCAGTACTTC. This codes for CASSPQTRSYEQYF.

This clonotype was seen many times. This chain joins TRBV2 and TRBJ2-3; TRBD2 is a possible D gene (6 bases). Per the germline V gene, CDR1 is SNHLY and CDR2 is FYNNEI. The CDR3 is made up of 13 amino acids. Trimming cost V 6 bases and J 6 bases, with 13 bases left between them. The CDR3 DNA sequence: TGTGCCAGCAGGGTAGTAAGCGGGGATACGCAGTATTTT. It yields the protein CASRVVSGDTQYF.

The J gene is TRBJ2-7, the V gene TRBV7-9, with D possibly matching TRBD2 (5 bases). V lost 4 bases to trimming and J lost 0 bases, with 16 bases between them. From germline, CDR1 is SEHNR and CDR2 FQNEAQ (reference sequence). The length of the CDR3 is 16 residues. The CDR3, as DNA: TGTGCCAGCAGCTCACCTTGGACGGGAAGCTCCTACGAGCAGTACTTC. This sequence encodes CASSSPWTGSSYEQYF.

The chain recombines TRBV2 with TRBJ2-5; TRBD2 matches at 10 bases. V lost 4 bases and J lost 3; bases outside the gene matches: 5. The CDR3 is 15 amino acids. Germline CDR1 and CDR2: SNHLY and FYNNEI. The CDR3 protein is CASSGQLAGEETQYF. In DNA, the CDR3 is TGTGCCAGCAGTGGACAGCTAGCGGGGGAAGAGACCCAGTACTTC.

Here the CDR3 DNA reads TGCGCCAGCAAATCATCTAGCGGGGACACAGATACGCAGTATTTT. The encoded protein is CASKSSSGDTDTQYF. This chain joins TRBV5-1 and TRBJ2-3, with 9 bases aligning to TRBD2. Germline CDR1 reads SGHRS; CDR2 reads YFSETQ. The CDR3 runs 15 residues. V was clipped by 6 bases and J by 2 bases; unmatched bases: 7.

This clonotype was observed once. The chain recombines TRBV10-3 with TRBJ1-4; D remains unclear. Trimming took 1 base from V and 0 from J, leaving 3 bases between them. This CDR3 contains 14 residues. The germline V gene encodes CDR1 ENHRY and CDR2 SYGVKD. In DNA form, the CDR3 reads TGTGCCATCAGTGAGTTTGCAACTAATGAAAAACTGTTTTTT. Encoded protein: CAISEFATNEKLFF.

This clonotype was detected only a few times. The rearrangement links TRBV20-1 to TRBJ2-1; TRBD2 matches 9 bases. Germline lookup yields CDR1 DFQATT and CDR2 SNEGSKA (reference sequence). Losses at the gene ends were 8 bases for V and 2 bases for J; bases not matched to a gene: 4. This CDR3 is 13 amino acids long. CDR3 in amino acids: CSSRGRAYNEQFF. In DNA, the CDR3 is TGCAGTAGCCGCGGGAGGGCCTACAATGAGCAGTTCTTC.

This chain links TRBV5-4 with TRBJ2-3, with TRBD1 identical over 8 bases. This CDR3 has 16 amino acids. Germline V gene data show CDR1 as SGHNT and CDR2 as YYREEE (reference sequence). Trimming at V came to 2 bases and at J to 2 bases, leaving 7 bases not matched to a gene. The CDR3 coding sequence is TGTGCCAGCAGCTTATGGGACAGGAGACTCACAGATACGCAGTATTTT. This translates into CASSLWDRRLTDTQYF.

This clonotype was seen a few times. The rearrangement uses TRBV19 and TRBJ2-2; D gene unclear. The germline gives CDR1 LNHDA, CDR2 SQIVND (reference sequence). The CDR3 consists of 14 residues. The V gene lost 2 bases and the J gene lost 1 base, with 5 bases spanning the gap. CDR3 DNA: TGTGCCAGTAGTATAAACAGGAACACCGGGGAGCTGTTTTTT. This codes for CASSINRNTGELFF.

The genes are TRBV6-5 and TRBJ2-5; a weak D match, TRBD1 (5 bases). Trimming shortened V by 4 bases and J by 5 bases, and 14 bases separated the two germline ends. CDR3 length equals 14 residues. Germline V lookup: CDR1 MNHEY, CDR2 SVGAGI. CDR3 loop: CASSFTRDSETQYF. The CDR3 DNA reads TGTGCCAGCAGTTTCACCAGGGATTCGGAGACCCAGTACTTC.

This chain joins TRBV29-1 and TRBJ1-1, with no clear D. Germline V gene data show CDR1 as SQVTM and CDR2 as ANQGSEA. V lost 2 bases, J lost 0 bases, and 10 bases lay in between. The CDR3 runs to 14 residues. Here the CDR3 DNA reads TGCAGCGTTGAAAGGGTAAGGATGAACACTGAAGCTTTCTTT. This gives the protein CSVERVRMNTEAFF. The full variable domain, with the rest looked up from reference TRBV29-1 and TRBJ1-1, is SAVISQKPSRDICQRGTSLTIQCQVDSQVTMMFWYRQQPGQSLTLIATANQGSEATYESGFVIDKFPISRPNLTFSTLTVSNMSPEDSSIYLCSVERVRMNTEAFFGQGTRLTVV.

This clonotype was seen a few times. The chain employs TRBV30 and TRBJ1-1, with D hard to call. V gave up 2 bases and J gave up 0 bases, with 10 bases separating them. Germline CDR1 and CDR2: GTSNPN and SVGIG (reference sequence). CDR3 size: 14 residues. CDR3 protein: CAWSLGPVNTEAFF. CDR3 DNA sequence: TGTGCCTGGAGTCTCGGACCCGTGAACACTGAAGCTTTCTTT.

This clonotype came up a few times. The chain has TRBV6-1 and TRBJ1-5; 7 bases line up with TRBD1. In germline, CDR1 is MNHNS, CDR2 SASEGT. Trimming at V came to 2 bases and at J to 5 bases, leaving 3 bases not matched to a gene. The CDR3 has 14 amino acids. In DNA form, the CDR3 reads TGTGCCAGCAGTGAAAGGACAGGCCATCAGCCCCAGCATTTT. The encoded protein is CASSERTGHQPQHF.